This T cell receptor beta chain was identified during a study of response to subunit inactivated influenza vaccine. Germline V gene data show CDR1 as SGHRS and CDR2 as YFSETQ. Trimming took off 9 bases at V and 0 bases at J, with 19 bases between the two ends. CDR3 length equals 17 residues. This clonotype was picked up a small number of times. Its antigen is not known. Findings and limits, study-wide: With each seasonal influenza vaccination, the authors suggested, few new T cells are recruited.

TCRdb reanalysed the RT-PCR reads using MiXCR and keeps one entry per CDR3 protein. The table shows a few hundred thousand distinct CDR3 sequences, with 12% to 15% occurring only once. The chain carries TRBV5-1 and TRBJ2-6; D possibly uses TRBD1 or TRBD2 (5 bases each). The source material was PBMCs from blood, sampled 12 days after vaccination. This sequence originates from a man aged 45 to 65 who received an inactivated influenza vaccine. The CDR3 protein is CATSQGGGTSGANVLTF. CDR3 in DNA: TGCGCCACCTCCCAGGGTGGTGGGACCTCTGGGGCCAACGTCCTGACTTTC.